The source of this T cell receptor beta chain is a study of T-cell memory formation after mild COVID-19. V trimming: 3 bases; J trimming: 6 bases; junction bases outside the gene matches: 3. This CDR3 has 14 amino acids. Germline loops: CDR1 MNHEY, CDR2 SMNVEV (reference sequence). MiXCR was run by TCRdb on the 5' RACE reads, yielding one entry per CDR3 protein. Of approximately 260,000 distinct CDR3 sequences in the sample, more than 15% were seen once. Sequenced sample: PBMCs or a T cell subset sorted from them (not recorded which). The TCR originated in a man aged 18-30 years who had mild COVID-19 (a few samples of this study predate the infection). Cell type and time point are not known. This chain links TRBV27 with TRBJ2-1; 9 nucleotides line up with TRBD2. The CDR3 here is CASSLRGGSNEQFF. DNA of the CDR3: TGTGCCAGCAGTTTGCGGGGGGGCAGCAATGAGCAGTTCTTC.